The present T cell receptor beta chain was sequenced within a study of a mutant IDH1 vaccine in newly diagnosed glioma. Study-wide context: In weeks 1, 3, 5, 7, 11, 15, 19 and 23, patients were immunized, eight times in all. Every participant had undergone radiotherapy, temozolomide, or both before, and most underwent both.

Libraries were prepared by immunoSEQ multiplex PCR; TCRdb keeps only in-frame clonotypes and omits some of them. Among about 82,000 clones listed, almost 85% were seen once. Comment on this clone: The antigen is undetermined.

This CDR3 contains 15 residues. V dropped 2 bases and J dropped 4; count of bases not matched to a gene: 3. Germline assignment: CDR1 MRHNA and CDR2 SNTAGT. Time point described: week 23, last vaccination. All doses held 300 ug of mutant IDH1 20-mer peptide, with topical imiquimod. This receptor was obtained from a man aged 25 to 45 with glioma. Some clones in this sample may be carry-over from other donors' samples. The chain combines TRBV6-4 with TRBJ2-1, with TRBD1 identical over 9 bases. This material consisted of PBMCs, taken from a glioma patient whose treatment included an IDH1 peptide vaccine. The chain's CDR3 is CASSDGDRAYNEQFF. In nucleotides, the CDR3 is TGTGCCAGCAGTGACGGGGACAGGGCTTACAATGAGCAGTTCTTC.